This T cell receptor (beta chain) emerged from a study of T cell repertoires and HLA-DP antigens. Study context: Alloantigens: one with one groove difference and one with ten differences versus self. DNA input averaged approximately 220 ng in sorted CD137+CD4+ and roughly 1,300 ng in pre-culture CD4+.

The CDR3 has 14 amino acids. Deletions cut 2 bases from V and 6 bases from J, with 13 bases between. Germline loops: CDR1 SGHTA, CDR2 FQGNSA. The method was immunoSEQ multiplex PCR; TCRdb's version includes in-frame clones alone and lacks a portion of them. This sample has about 820 clones, with 51% found just once. Label definition: CD137+ CD4 T cells sorted after culture with HeLa expressing allogeneic HLA-DP. HeLa stimulator cells carried retrovirally transduced HLA-DPA1/DPB1, HLA-DM, invariant chain and CD80. CD4+ cells expanded for about 15 days were restimulated about a day with allogeneic-DPB1 HeLa cells. Untouched CD4+ T cells were bead-isolated from PBMC at roughly 98% purity.

Sequenced sample: alloreactive CD137+ CD4+ T cells from cultured PBMCs. Subset in this sample: CD137+ CD4+ cells sorted after around 25 h restimulation with the allogeneic HLA-DP-expressing HeLa cells. This TCR derives from a man aged 60 to 69 in good health and CMV-seronegative. The chain combines TRBV7-2 with TRBJ1-2, with D possibly TRBD1 on 5 matching bases. The CDR3 coding sequence is TGTGCCAGCAGCTTATTGTCCAGGGTTAATGGCTACACCTTC. Translated: CASSLLSRVNGYTF.